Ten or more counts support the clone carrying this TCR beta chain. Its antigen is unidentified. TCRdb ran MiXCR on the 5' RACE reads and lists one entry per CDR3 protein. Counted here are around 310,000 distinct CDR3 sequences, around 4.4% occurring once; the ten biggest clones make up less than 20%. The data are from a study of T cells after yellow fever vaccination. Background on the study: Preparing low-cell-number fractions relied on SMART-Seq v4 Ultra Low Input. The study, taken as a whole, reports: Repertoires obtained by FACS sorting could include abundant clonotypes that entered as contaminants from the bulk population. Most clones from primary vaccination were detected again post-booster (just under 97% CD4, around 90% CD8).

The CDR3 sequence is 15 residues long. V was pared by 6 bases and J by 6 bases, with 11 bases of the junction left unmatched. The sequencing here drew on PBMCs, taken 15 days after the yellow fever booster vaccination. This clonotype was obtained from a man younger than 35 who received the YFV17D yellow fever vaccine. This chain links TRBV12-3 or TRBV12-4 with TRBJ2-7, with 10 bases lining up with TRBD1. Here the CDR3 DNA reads TGTGCCAGCAGGGCGACGGGACAGGGGTGGTGCGAGCAGTACTTC. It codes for CASRATGQGWCEQYF.